This T cell receptor beta chain was documented in a study of blood T cell repertoires in COVID-19. In the original analysis: Estimation of nucleated cell counts relied on the amplification of reference gene primers. Sequencing was performed with immunoSEQ multiplex PCR; in TCRdb, only in-frame clones are kept and a portion is missing. V and J calls and clone size are as listed in that table; D and trimming were resolved from the DNA. Of 150,000 or so clones in the sample, roughly 83% were seen once. This CDR3 has 16 residues. CDR1 is MRHNA and CDR2 is SNTAGT in the germline V gene. Trimming took 0 bases from V and 6 from J; bases not matched to a gene: 5.

This clonotype was sampled from a man aged 50 to 59 who had recovered from COVID-19. Sequenced sample: PBMCs or T cells enriched from blood (not recorded which). V and J are TRBV6-4 and TRBJ2-2; TRBD2 aligns across 9 bases. The DNA of the CDR3 is TGTGCCAGCAGTGACTCGGGACTAGCCAGCCCCGGGGAGCTGTTTTTT. Its protein product is CASSDSGLASPGELFF.